These 24 T cell receptor beta chains were sequenced from one sample in a study of OX40 agonist ivuxolimab in advanced cancers. TCRdb's copy holds only in-frame clones and misses some; the assay was immunoSEQ multiplex PCR. Altogether approximately 60,000 clones are present, about 80% being singletons, with the ten largest covering approximately 2.4%. The starting material was CD4+ or CD8+ T cells sorted from blood, obtained in a trial of the OX40 agonist ivuxolimab. These receptors came from an adult with an advanced solid tumor such as melanoma, head and neck, liver or kidney cancer.

The chain employs TRBV21-1 and TRBJ1-1; TRBD1, the D gene given by the table, was not confirmed from the DNA. TRBV21-1 is a pseudogene locus. The CDR3 spans 18 residues. CDR3 region: CASSNSGTGGLFLTEAFF. The CDR3, as DNA: TGTGCCAGCAGCAATTCCGGGACAGGGGGCCTTTTTCTCACTGAAGCTTTCTTT.

The rearrangement uses TRBV4-2 and TRBJ2-1; perhaps D is TRBD1 or TRBD2 (5 bases each). Trimming shortened V by 1 base and J by 2 bases, and 15 bases separated the two germline ends. The CDR3 is 17 amino acids. Germline values: CDR1 LGHNA, CDR2 YNFKEQ. CDR3 residues: CASSQGGSSGTYNEQFF. CDR3 coding DNA: TGTGCCAGCAGCCAAGGGGGCTCGAGCGGAACCTACAATGAGCAGTTCTTC.

This sequence joins TRBV29-1 and TRBJ2-3, with TRBD2 identical over 9 bases. The trim removed 7 bases at V and 4 bases at J, leaving 12 bases unmatched. CDR1 is SQVTM and CDR2 is ANQGSEA in the germline V gene. The CDR3 consists of 15 residues. This chain's CDR3 is CSARGVAGAADTQYF. The CDR3 DNA reads as TGCAGCGCGCGGGGAGTAGCGGGGGCGGCAGATACGCAGTATTTT.

The sample holds one count of this clone. The rearrangement uses TRBV5-4 and TRBJ2-2; weak D call: TRBD2 (6 bases). V lost 2 bases, J lost 0 bases, and 11 bases lay in between. Germline loops: CDR1 SGHNT, CDR2 YYREEE (reference sequence). This CDR3 has 16 residues. The CDR3 loop is CASSFIGSANTGELFF. In nucleotides, the CDR3 is TGTGCCAGCAGCTTTATCGGGAGCGCGAACACCGGGGAGCTGTTTTTT.

The chain joins TRBV19 to TRBJ2-5; 9 bases agree with TRBD1. This CDR3 is built from 15 residues. J lost 6 bases, V lost 5 bases, and 10 bases had no gene match. Germline V CDR1 and CDR2: LNHDA, SQIVND (reference sequence). As DNA, the CDR3 is TGTGCCAGTAGTGAAACAGGGGGCGCCGGTCAGACCCAGTACTTC. Translating gives CASSETGGAGQTQYF.

The chain carries TRBV5-6 and TRBJ1-1; D is unclear. The CDR3 spans 17 residues. The V and J ends lost 2 bases and 3 bases respectively, with 20 bases between them. Per germline, CDR1 SGHDT and CDR2 YYEEEE. CDR3 coding DNA: TGTGCCAGCAGCTTTTATGGATCCGGCGACCGGGACACTGAAGCTTTCTTT. It translates to CASSFYGSGDRDTEAFF. The complete variable domain, with remaining parts taken from reference TRBV5-6 and TRBJ1-1, reads DAGVTQSPTHLIKTRGQQVTLRCSPKSGHDTVSWYQQALGQGPQFIFQYYEEEERQRGNFPDRFSGHQFPNYSSELNVNALLLGDSALYLCASSFYGSGDRDTEAFFGQGTRLTVV.

The V and J genes are TRBV21-1 and TRBJ2-7. TRBV21-1 is noted as a pseudogene. The CDR3 length is 13 residues. For the CDR3, the DNA is TGTTCCCCCGGGGGCAGTCGCTCTTACGAGCAGTACTTC. Protein: CSPGGSRSYEQYF.

In nucleotides, the CDR3 is TGTGCCAGCAGCGTATCCGCCCGGGACGAGCAGTACTTC. Protein: CASSVSARDEQYF. The chain is built from TRBV9 and TRBJ2-7, with D uncertain. V lost 1 base, J lost 5 bases, and 10 bases lay in between. Germline V gives CDR1 SGDLS, CDR2 YYNGEE. The CDR3 totals 13 residues.

The gene calls are TRBV20-1 and TRBJ1-5; TRBD1 is a possible D gene (6 bases). The CDR3 loop spans 11 amino acids. The V and J ends lost 6 bases and 6 bases respectively, with 9 bases between them. Per the germline V gene, CDR1 is DFQATT and CDR2 is SNEGSKA (reference sequence). The CDR3 sequence: CSARGGQPQHF. CDR3 in DNA: TGCAGTGCAAGGGGGGGTCAGCCCCAGCATTTT.

The J gene is TRBJ2-7, the V gene TRBV25-1, with D perhaps matching TRBD1 (6 bases). Trimming removed 4 bases at V and 1 base at J, with 8 bases between. This CDR3 contains 13 residues. Germline lookup yields CDR1 MGHDK and CDR2 SYGVNS. The CDR3 reads CASSVTGSYEQYF. In DNA, the CDR3 is TGTGCCAGCAGTGTCACAGGGTCCTACGAGCAGTACTTC.

This rearrangement joins TRBV18 to TRBJ2-5; the match to TRBD2 covers 10 bases. J lost 2 bases, V lost 2 bases, and 5 bases had no gene match. The CDR3 covers 16 residues. In germline, CDR1 is KGHSH, CDR2 LQKENI. The CDR3 spells CASSPSSGGRQETQYF. The CDR3 bases are TGTGCCAGCTCACCATCTAGCGGGGGCCGACAAGAGACCCAGTACTTC.

The chain recombines TRBV4-3 with TRBJ1-5; TRBD1 matches 9 bases. The length of the CDR3 is 17 residues. J lost 5 bases, V lost 0 bases, and 8 bases had no gene match. Germline CDR1 is LGHNA and CDR2 is YSLEER. For the CDR3, the DNA is TGCGCCAGCAGCCAAGATGGGGGGACAGGGTTTGATCAGCCCCAGCATTTT. Its protein product is CASSQDGGTGFDQPQHF.

In its sample, this clone was seen a few times. At the DNA level, this CDR3 is encoded by other sequences in the same sample as well. The V gene is TRBV7-9, the J gene TRBJ1-1; a possible D gene is TRBD1 (6 bases). Trimming took 5 bases from V and 5 from J, leaving 9 bases between them. The CDR3 sequence is 12 residues long. Germline V gene lookup returns CDR1 SEHNR and CDR2 FQNEAQ (reference sequence). The CDR3: CASSQTGTEAFF. The CDR3 region has the DNA TGTGCCAGCAGCCAAACAGGGACTGAAGCTTTCTTT.

The chain couples TRBV19 to TRBJ2-3, with 8 bases aligning to TRBD1. The CDR3 is 13 amino acids. Looked up from germline, CDR1 is LNHDA and CDR2 is SQIVND (reference sequence). V lost 5 bases and J lost 10; bases outside the gene matches: 8. This CDR3 is CASSEGQVAPQYF. The CDR3 nucleotides read TGTGCCAGTAGTGAGGGACAGGTTGCTCCGCAGTATTTT.

The V gene is TRBV6-5, the J gene TRBJ1-1; D is perhaps TRBD1 (5 bases). Germline values: CDR1 MNHEY, CDR2 SVGAGI. The CDR3 spans 14 residues. CDR3 amino acids: CVARGKRTGTEAFF. CDR3 nucleotides: TGTGTGGCGAGGGGTAAGAGAACCGGTACTGAAGCTTTCTTT.

V and J are TRBV6-6 and TRBJ2-5; D is ambiguous. Germline CDR1 MNHNY, CDR2 SVGAGI (reference sequence). This CDR3 has 13 amino acids. V lost 2 bases to trimming and J lost 4 bases, with 8 bases between them. CDR3 region: CASSYLVGETQYF. The CDR3 region has the DNA TGTGCCAGCAGTTACCTAGTGGGAGAGACCCAGTACTTC.

The chain has TRBV5-6 and TRBJ1-1, with D possibly TRBD1 on 6 matching bases. CDR1 SGHDT and CDR2 YYEEEE come from the germline V gene. The CDR3 length is 13 residues. V was pared by 0 bases and J by 8 bases, with 11 bases between. This chain's CDR3 is CASSLGWTVEAFF. As DNA, the CDR3 is TGTGCCAGCAGCTTGGGGTGGACAGTAGAAGCTTTCTTT.

This chain connects TRBV7-3 to TRBJ2-5, with 8 nucleotides matching TRBD2. The length of the CDR3 is 15 residues. Germline values: CDR1 SGHTA, CDR2 FQGTGA. V shed 2 bases, J shed 1 base, and the junction held 3 bases outside the gene matches. CDR3 residues: CASSLRGGFQETQYF. CDR3 nucleotide sequence: TGTGCCAGCAGCTTACGCGGGGGGTTCCAAGAGACCCAGTACTTC.

The chain has TRBV4-2 and TRBJ2-1; 11 nucleotides line up with TRBD2. The CDR3 length is 19 residues. V was pared by 1 base and J by 0 bases, with 8 bases of the junction left unmatched. Germline assignment: CDR1 LGHNA and CDR2 YNFKEQ. CDR3 nucleotides: TGTGCCAGCAGCCAAGTAGCGGGGGGGACAAAAAGCTCCTACAATGAGCAGTTCTTC. Amino acids: CASSQVAGGTKSSYNEQFF.

The genes are TRBV7-8 and TRBJ1-5; 8 bases line up with TRBD1. The V gene's germline CDR1 is SGHVS and CDR2 FQNEAQ. Trimming removed 5 bases from V and 2 bases from J; junction bases left unmatched: 17. This CDR3 comprises 19 residues. The CDR3 protein is CASSPGKLTGDRGNQPQHF. DNA for the CDR3: TGTGCCAGCAGCCCCGGAAAACTGACAGGGGATAGAGGCAATCAGCCCCAGCATTTT.

This clone was seen a handful of times. V usage is TRBV4-2 and J usage is TRBJ1-1, with 10 nucleotides matching TRBD1. This CDR3 is built from 20 residues. V shed 0 bases and J 1 base; nucleotides not matched to a gene: 14. Germline loops: CDR1 LGHNA, CDR2 YNFKEQ. The CDR3 spells CASSQDGGKGDRGRNTEAFF. The CDR3 DNA follows: TGTGCCAGCAGCCAAGACGGGGGAAAGGGGGACAGGGGTAGGAACACTGAAGCTTTCTTT.

The chain carries TRBV7-2 and TRBJ2-5; D remains unclear. The germline V and J ends were trimmed by 2 bases and 6 bases, with 10 bases remaining between them. Per germline, CDR1 SGHTA and CDR2 FQGNSA. The CDR3 covers 13 residues. The CDR3 nucleotides read TGTGCCAGCAGCTTAAATAGAGCACAGACCCAGTACTTC. It encodes CASSLNRAQTQYF.

V and J are TRBV6-6 and TRBJ1-2, with 9 bases lining up with TRBD1. The J segment lost 2 bases and the V segment lost 4 bases, leaving 2 bases of the junction unmatched. The CDR3 sequence is 14 residues long. Germline lookup yields CDR1 MNHNY and CDR2 SVGAGI (reference sequence). The CDR3 DNA reads as TGTGCCAGCAGTTTCGGGACAGGGAACTATGGCTACACCTTC. As protein: CASSFGTGNYGYTF.

This rearrangement joins TRBV7-2 to TRBJ2-2, with no clear D. The ends were cut back, 3 bases at V and 4 bases at J, with 15 bases in the middle. The CDR3 consists of 16 residues. Germline V CDR1 and CDR2: SGHTA, FQGNSA. DNA for the CDR3: TGTGCCAGCAGCTTTACCCGGCTAGTCACCACCGGGGAGCTGTTTTTT. Its protein is CASSFTRLVTTGELFF. Combining the CDR3 with reference TRBV7-2 and TRBJ2-2 gives the whole variable domain GAGVSQSPSNKVTEKGKDVELRCDPISGHTALYWYRQSLGQGLEFLIYFQGNSAPDKSGLPSDRFSAERTGGSVSTLTIQRTQQEDSAVYLCASSFTRLVTTGELFFGEGSRLTVL.